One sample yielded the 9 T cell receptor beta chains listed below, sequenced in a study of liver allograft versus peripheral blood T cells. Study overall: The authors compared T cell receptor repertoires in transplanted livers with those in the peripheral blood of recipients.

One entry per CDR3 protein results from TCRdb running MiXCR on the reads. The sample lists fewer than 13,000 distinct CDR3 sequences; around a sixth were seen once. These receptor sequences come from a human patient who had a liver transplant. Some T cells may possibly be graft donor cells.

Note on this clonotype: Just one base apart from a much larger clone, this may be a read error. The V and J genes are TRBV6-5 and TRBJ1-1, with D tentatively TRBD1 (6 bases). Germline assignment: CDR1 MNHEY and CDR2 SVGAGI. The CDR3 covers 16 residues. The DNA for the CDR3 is TGTGCCAGAAGTTACTCAGGGGCCGGGGGGGACACTGAAGCTTTCTTT. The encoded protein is CARSYSGAGGDTEAFF.

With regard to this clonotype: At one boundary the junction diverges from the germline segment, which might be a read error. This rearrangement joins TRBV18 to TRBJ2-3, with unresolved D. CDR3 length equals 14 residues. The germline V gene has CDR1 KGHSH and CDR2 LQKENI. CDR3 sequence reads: CVSSPQTRTDTQYF. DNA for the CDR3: TGTGTCAGCTCACCACAAACTCGAACAGATACGCAGTATTTT. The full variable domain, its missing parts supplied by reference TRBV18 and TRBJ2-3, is NAGVMQNPRHLVRRRGQEARLRCSPMKGHSHVYWYRQLPEEGLKFMVYLQKENIIDESGMPKERFSAEFPKEGPSILRIQQVVRGDSAAYFCVSSPQTRTDTQYFGPGTRLTVL.

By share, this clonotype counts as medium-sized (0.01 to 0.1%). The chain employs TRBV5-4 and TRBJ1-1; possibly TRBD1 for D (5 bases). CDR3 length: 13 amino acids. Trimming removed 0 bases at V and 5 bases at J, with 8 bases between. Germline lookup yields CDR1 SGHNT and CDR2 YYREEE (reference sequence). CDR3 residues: CASSLGGETEAFF. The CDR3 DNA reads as TGTGCCAGCAGCTTGGGGGGCGAGACTGAAGCTTTCTTT.

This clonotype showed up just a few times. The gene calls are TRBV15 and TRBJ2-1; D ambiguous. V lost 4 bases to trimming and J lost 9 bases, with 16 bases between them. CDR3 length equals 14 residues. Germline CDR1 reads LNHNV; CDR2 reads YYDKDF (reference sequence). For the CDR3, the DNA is TGTGCCACCAGCATACGAACTACCGGCAGTGAGCAGTTCTTC. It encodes CATSIRTTGSEQFF.

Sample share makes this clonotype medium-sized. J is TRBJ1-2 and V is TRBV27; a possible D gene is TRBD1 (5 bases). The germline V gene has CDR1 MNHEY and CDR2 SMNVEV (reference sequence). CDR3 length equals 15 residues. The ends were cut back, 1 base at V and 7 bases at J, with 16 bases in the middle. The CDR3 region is CASSLYGTQARGYTF. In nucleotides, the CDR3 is TGTGCCAGCAGTTTATATGGGACCCAGGCTCGTGGCTACACCTTC.

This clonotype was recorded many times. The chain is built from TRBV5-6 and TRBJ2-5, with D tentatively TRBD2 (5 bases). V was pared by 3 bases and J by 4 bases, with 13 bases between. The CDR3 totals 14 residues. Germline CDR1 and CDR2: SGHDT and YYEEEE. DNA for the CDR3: TGTGCCAGCAGCTCCCCAGGAGGTGGAGAGACCCAGTACTTC. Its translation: CASSSPGGGETQYF.

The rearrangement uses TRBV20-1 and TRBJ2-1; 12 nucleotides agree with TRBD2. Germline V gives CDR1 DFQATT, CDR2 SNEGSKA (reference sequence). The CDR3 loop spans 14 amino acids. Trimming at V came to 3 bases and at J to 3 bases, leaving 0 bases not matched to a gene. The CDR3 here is CSARTSGSYNEQFF. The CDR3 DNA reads TGCAGTGCTAGGACTAGCGGGAGCTACAATGAGCAGTTCTTC.

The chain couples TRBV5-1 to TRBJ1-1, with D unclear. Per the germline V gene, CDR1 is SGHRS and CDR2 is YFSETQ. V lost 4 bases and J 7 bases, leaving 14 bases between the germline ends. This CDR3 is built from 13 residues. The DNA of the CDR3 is TGCGCCAGCAGCCCCTACGTGGGAAATGAAGCTTTCTTT. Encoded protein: CASSPYVGNEAFF.

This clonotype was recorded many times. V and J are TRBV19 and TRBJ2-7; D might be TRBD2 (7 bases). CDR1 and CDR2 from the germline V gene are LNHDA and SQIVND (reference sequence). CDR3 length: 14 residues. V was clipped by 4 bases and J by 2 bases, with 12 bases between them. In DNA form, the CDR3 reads TGTGCCAGTAGTAGCGGGGGCATCGCCTACGAGCAGTACTTC. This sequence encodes CASSSGGIAYEQYF.